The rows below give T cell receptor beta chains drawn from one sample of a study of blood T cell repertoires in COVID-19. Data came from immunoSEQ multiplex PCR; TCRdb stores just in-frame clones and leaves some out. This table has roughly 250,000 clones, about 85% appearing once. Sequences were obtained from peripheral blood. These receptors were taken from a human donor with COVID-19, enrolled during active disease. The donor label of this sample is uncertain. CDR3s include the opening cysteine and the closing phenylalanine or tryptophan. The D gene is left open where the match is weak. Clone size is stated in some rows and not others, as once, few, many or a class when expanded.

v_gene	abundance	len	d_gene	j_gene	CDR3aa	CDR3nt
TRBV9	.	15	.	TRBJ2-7	CASSVGGGPDYEQYF	TGTGCCAGCAGCGTAGGGGGGGGCCCCGACTACGAGCAGTACTTC
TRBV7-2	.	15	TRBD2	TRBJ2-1	CASSPFGSGFGEQFF	TGTGCCAGCAGCCCATTTGGTAGCGGGTTTGGTGAGCAGTTCTTC
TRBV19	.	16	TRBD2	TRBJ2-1	CASRGLAGVSYNEQFF	TGTGCCAGTAGGGGCCTAGCGGGGGTATCCTACAATGAGCAGTTCTTC
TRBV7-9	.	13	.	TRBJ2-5	CALARRQGETQYF	TGTGCCCTCGCGCGGCGGCAGGGGGAGACCCAGTACTTC
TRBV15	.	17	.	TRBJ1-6	CATSRSTGMSYNSPLHF	TGTGCCACCAGCAGATCAACAGGGATGTCCTATAATTCACCCCTCCACTTT
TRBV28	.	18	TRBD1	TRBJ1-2	CASSFPQQGRQGAGGYTF	TGTGCCAGCAGTTTTCCCCAACAAGGTAGACAGGGGGCAGGCGGCTACACCTTC
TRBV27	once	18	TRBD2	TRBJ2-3	CASSLRVAGGSSTDTQYF	TGTGCCAGCAGTTTACGGGTAGCGGGAGGATCTAGCACAGATACGCAGTATTTT
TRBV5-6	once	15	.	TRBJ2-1	CASTLDWSSYNEQFF	TGTGCCAGCACCCTCGACTGGAGCTCCTACAATGAGCAGTTCTTC
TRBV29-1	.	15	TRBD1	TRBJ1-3	CSVGGQGGSGNTIYF	TGCAGCGTTGGTGGACAGGGGGGCTCTGGAAACACCATATATTTT
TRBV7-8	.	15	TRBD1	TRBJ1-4	CASSFSGGGGEKLFF	TGTGCCAGCAGCTTCTCAGGGGGCGGCGGTGAAAAACTGTTTTTT
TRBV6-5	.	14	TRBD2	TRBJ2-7	CASTIRLAEYEQYF	TGTGCCAGCACCATTAGACTAGCGGAATACGAGCAGTACTTC
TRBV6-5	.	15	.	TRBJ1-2	CASNLRQGYDYGYTF	TGTGCCAGCAACTTGCGGCAGGGGTACGACTATGGCTACACCTTC
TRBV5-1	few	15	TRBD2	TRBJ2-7	CASSWSWTSIDEQYF	TGCGCCAGCAGCTGGAGCTGGACTAGCATCGACGAGCAGTACTTC
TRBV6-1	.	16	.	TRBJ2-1	CASSDLGQTSYNEQFF	TGTGCCAGCAGTGACCTAGGACAGACCTCCTACAATGAGCAGTTCTTC
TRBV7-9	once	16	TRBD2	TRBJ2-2	CASSLGLAELTGELFF	TGTGCCAGCAGCTTGGGACTAGCGGAGTTAACCGGGGAGCTGTTTTTT
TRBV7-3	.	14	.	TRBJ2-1	CASSLSGSYNEQFF	TGTGCCAGCAGCTTAAGCGGATCCTACAATGAGCAGTTCTTC
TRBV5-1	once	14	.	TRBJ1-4	CASSFEGEAVGLFF	TGCGCCAGCAGCTTTGAAGGGGAGGCTGTGGGACTGTTTTTT
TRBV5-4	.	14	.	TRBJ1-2	CASSFAGGLYGYTF	TGTGCCAGCAGCTTCGCGGGGGGCCTCTATGGCTACACCTTC
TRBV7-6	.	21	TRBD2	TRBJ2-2	CASSLRSPSPSGIWSTGELFF	TGTGCCAGCAGCCTAAGAAGCCCGTCGCCTAGCGGGATCTGGAGCACCGGGGAGCTGTTTTTT
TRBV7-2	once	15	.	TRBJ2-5	CASSLVTPGGETQYF	TGTGCCAGCAGCTTAGTAACCCCAGGTGGAGAGACCCAGTACTTC
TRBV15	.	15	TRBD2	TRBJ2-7	CATSARLAGTYEQYF	TGTGCCACCAGCGCACGACTAGCGGGGACCTACGAGCAGTACTTC
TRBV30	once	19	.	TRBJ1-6	CAWSVLGQGGDWVNSPLHF	TGTGCCTGGAGTGTACTTGGCCAGGGCGGAGATTGGGTTAATTCACCCCTCCACTTT
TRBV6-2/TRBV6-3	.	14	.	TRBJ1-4	CASSSPVWSEKLFF	TGTGCCAGCAGTTCCCCAGTCTGGAGTGAAAAACTGTTTTTT
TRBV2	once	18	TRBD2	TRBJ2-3	CASRPLAGGPRSTDTQYF	TGTGCCAGCAGGCCTCTAGCGGGAGGGCCTCGTAGCACAGATACGCAGTATTTT
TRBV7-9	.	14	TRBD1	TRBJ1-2	CASSPGTGSYGYTF	TGTGCCAGCAGCCCCGGGACAGGCAGCTATGGCTACACCTTC
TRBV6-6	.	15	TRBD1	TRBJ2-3	CASSIPGQGTDTQYF	TGTGCCAGCAGCATACCGGGACAGGGGACAGATACGCAGTATTTT
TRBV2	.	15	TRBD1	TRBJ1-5	CASSETGQGNQPQHF	TGTGCCAGCAGTGAAACGGGACAGGGGAATCAGCCCCAGCATTTT
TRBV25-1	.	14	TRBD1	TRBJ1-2	CASSEPGQNYGYTF	TGTGCCAGCAGTGAACCGGGACAGAACTATGGCTACACCTTC
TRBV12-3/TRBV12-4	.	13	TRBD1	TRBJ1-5	CASSLTGGQPQHF	TGTGCCAGCAGCCTAACAGGGGGTCAGCCCCAGCATTTT
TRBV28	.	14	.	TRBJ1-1	CASSLSSAVRYAFF	TGTGCCAGCAGTTTATCCTCAGCGGTTAGGTACGCTTTCTTT
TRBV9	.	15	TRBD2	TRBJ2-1	CASSVVGGRYNEQFF	TGTGCCAGCAGCGTAGTCGGCGGGAGATACAATGAGCAGTTCTTC
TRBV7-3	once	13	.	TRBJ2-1	CASSFGGYNEQFF	TGTGCCAGCAGCTTCGGCGGGTACAATGAGCAGTTCTTC
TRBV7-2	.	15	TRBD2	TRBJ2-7	CASSLDSSGRAVRYF	TGTGCCAGCAGCTTAGATTCTAGCGGGAGGGCCGTTCGGTACTTC